The present entry profiles one T cell receptor (beta chain) with its context. Antigen unknown. The sample belongs to a study of OX40 agonist ivuxolimab in advanced cancers. Study details: Patients received ivuxolimab, an agonistic anti-OX40 (CD134) antibody. Study-wide results and caveats: Clonal expansion was seen in CD4+ and CD8+ blood T cells by week 6 at 0.1 to 3.0 mg/kg.

Systemic immunosuppression or autoimmune disease history was grounds to exclude patients. This table comes from immunoSEQ multiplex PCR, and its TCRdb copy is limited to in-frame clones, with some not included. The sample includes tens of thousands of clones, about 90% of them seen just once. CDR3 length: 14 amino acids. The V gene's germline CDR1 is SNHLY and CDR2 FYNNEI. Trimming cost V 3 bases and J 4 bases, with 11 bases left between them. The material was CD4+ or CD8+ T cells sorted from blood, obtained in a trial of the OX40 agonist ivuxolimab. The chain couples TRBV2 to TRBJ2-3; D is unclear. The source is an adult with an advanced solid tumor such as melanoma, head and neck, liver or kidney cancer. The CDR3: CASSDGWGADTQYF. Here the CDR3 DNA reads TGTGCCAGCAGTGACGGATGGGGTGCAGATACGCAGTATTTT.